Following are 23 T cell receptor beta chains from one sample sequenced in a study of blood T cells in healthy people across ages. A second PCR, run for about 7 to 11 cycles, used a sample-barcoded 5' primer plus a J-beta primer mix. TCRdb called the 5' RACE reads again in MiXCR, with one record for every CDR3 protein. Altogether hundreds of thousands of distinct CDR3 sequences are present, about 42% being singletons, with the ten largest covering approximately 20%. The source material was blood. The receptors derive from a man in his 60s in good health.

The table lists this clonotype with a few counts. This sequence joins TRBV6-1 and TRBJ2-5; D possibly corresponds to TRBD2 (7 bases). The V and J ends lost 1 base and 0 bases respectively, with 18 bases between them. The CDR3 is 18 amino acids. Per the germline V gene, CDR1 is MNHNS and CDR2 is SASEGT. The CDR3 region is CASSEGLVAGANQETQYF. Written as DNA, the CDR3 is TGTGCCAGCAGTGAAGGGCTCGTGGCGGGGGCCAACCAAGAGACCCAGTACTTC.

In regard to this clonotype: The junction and the germline gene differ at one end; a read error may be behind it. The V call is TRBV7-9, the J call TRBJ1-1, with D possibly matching TRBD1 (5 bases). From germline, CDR1 is SEHNR and CDR2 FQNEAQ (reference sequence). The CDR3 is 12 amino acids. In nucleotides, the CDR3 is TGTGTCAGCAGCGACAGCAACACTGAAGCTTTCTTT. Translating gives CVSSDSNTEAFF.

This clonotype has only a few counts. The V and J genes are TRBV24-1 and TRBJ1-2; D unresolved. This CDR3 spans 14 amino acids. Germline V gene data show CDR1 as KGHDR and CDR2 as SFDVKD. Deletions cut 3 bases from V and 4 bases from J, with 11 bases between. DNA for the CDR3: TGTGCCACCAGTGATGCCCTAGGCTCCTATGGCTACACCTTC. This sequence encodes CATSDALGSYGYTF.

The genes are TRBV6-5 and TRBJ2-1; 7 positions agree with TRBD2. Per the germline V gene, CDR1 is MNHEY and CDR2 is SVGAGI. The CDR3 covers 15 residues. Trimming cost V 5 bases and J 13 bases; bases outside gene matches: 17. CDR3: CASSAVGSAGETQFF. The CDR3 DNA is TGTGCCAGCAGTGCCGTCGGGAGCGCGGGAGAGACTCAGTTCTTC.

As to this clonotype: A much larger clonotype is one base distant, so this may be a read error. The J gene is TRBJ2-7, the V gene TRBV5-6; D call uncertain. The V gene's germline CDR1 is SGHDT and CDR2 YYEEEE. V was trimmed by 2 bases and J by 1 base, leaving 7 bases between them. This CDR3 contains 13 residues. CDR3 in DNA: TGTGCCAGCAGCTTTGACGTATCCTACGAGCAGTACTTC. Translation: CASSFDVSYEQYF.

This chain links TRBV6-2 or TRBV6-3 with TRBJ2-3; D not resolved. Trimming shortened V by 3 bases and J by 9 bases, and 10 bases separated the two germline ends. Germline-derived CDR1 and CDR2 are MNHEY and SVGEGT. This CDR3 is built from 12 residues. The CDR3, as DNA: TGTGCCAGCAGTTATGGGCTGAGGACGCAGTATTTT. Translated: CASSYGLRTQYF.

The CDR3 DNA sequence: TGTGCCAGCAGCAAATCTGGGGGGGGGCCATCAGATACGCAGTATTTT. Its translation: CASSKSGGGPSDTQYF. The V and J genes are TRBV21-1 and TRBJ2-3; TRBD1, the table's D call, was not compared with the DNA. TRBV21-1 is a pseudogene. The CDR3 covers 16 residues.

This clonotype was seen a handful of times. This rearrangement joins TRBV27 to TRBJ2-5; D possibly corresponds to TRBD2 (5 bases). Germline CDR1 is MNHEY and CDR2 is SMNVEV (reference sequence). Between the trimmed V and J ends, which lost 2 bases and 6 bases, there was a span of 19 bases. The CDR3 is 16 amino acids. CDR3 loop: CASSLTPNRGKKTQYF. CDR3 in DNA: TGTGCCAGCAGTTTAACCCCGAATCGGGGTAAAAAGACCCAGTACTTC.

This clonotype has a handful of counts. The chain employs TRBV4-3 and TRBJ2-5; either TRBD1 or TRBD2 may supply D (6 bases each). The J call is uncertain, as TRBJ2-7 better fits the DNA end. This CDR3 has 14 amino acids. From germline, CDR1 is LGHNA and CDR2 YSLEER. CDR3 loop: CASSQERWGAEQYF. As DNA, the CDR3 is TGCGCCAGCAGCCAAGAGAGGTGGGGGGCCGAGCAGTACTTC.

This clonotype was observed a handful of times. The rearrangement links TRBV6-1 to TRBJ2-1, with 9 bases aligning to TRBD2. This CDR3 has 17 residues. Trimming took 4 bases from V and 0 from J; bases not matched to a gene: 7. Germline CDR1 MNHNS, CDR2 SASEGT. The CDR3 loop is CASSAPGGGGSYNEQFF. CDR3 in DNA: TGTGCCAGCAGTGCCCCCGGCGGGGGGGGCTCCTACAATGAGCAGTTCTTC.

This clonotype was counted a few times. This sequence joins TRBV7-2 and TRBJ1-6; D uncertain. V lost 7 bases to trimming and J lost 7 bases, with 11 bases between them. The germline V gene encodes CDR1 SGHTA and CDR2 FQGNSA. The CDR3 is 13 amino acids. CDR3 residues: CASNPGKNSPLHF. The CDR3 DNA follows: TGTGCCAGCAATCCGGGGAAAAATTCACCCCTCCACTTT.

This sequence joins TRBV28 and TRBJ2-7; TRBD1 matches 9 bases. The CDR3 is made up of 15 amino acids. With V trimmed by 7 bases and J by 4 bases, 11 bases remained unmatched. CDR1 MDHEN and CDR2 SYDVKM come from the germline V gene. In DNA, the CDR3 is TGTGCCAGCAATCTCTTCGGACAGGGGAAATACGAGCAGTACTTC. The encoded protein is CASNLFGQGKYEQYF.

This clonotype came up a few times. Mismatch with germline at one junction end may stem from a read error. The chain recombines TRBV9 with TRBJ1-2, with D possibly TRBD1 on 6 matching bases. Per the germline V gene, CDR1 is SGDLS and CDR2 is YYNGEE. CDR3 length: 13 amino acids. CDR3 bases: TGTGCCAGCAGCTCTACAGGGTACTACGGCTACACCTTC. The encoded protein is CASSSTGYYGYTF.

This clonotype was observed a few times. The chain employs TRBV5-1 and TRBJ2-5, with TRBD1 matching over 7 bases. The CDR3 runs 13 residues. V lost 2 bases, J lost 5 bases, and 3 bases stayed unmatched. Germline CDR1 is SGHRS and CDR2 is YFSETQ. The CDR3 coding sequence is TGCGCCAGCAGCTTCCAGGGGGACGAGACCCAGTACTTC. Residues: CASSFQGDETQYF.

V is TRBV7-2 and J is TRBJ2-1; no clear D gene. This CDR3 comprises 16 residues. Germline CDR1 is SGHTA and CDR2 is FQGNSA. The V end was cut by 5 bases, the J end by 8 bases, with 22 bases between. CDR3 in DNA: TGTGCCAGCAGCCCCCGTCCGGGTGGATTAATCCATGAGCAGTTCTTC. Its translation: CASSPRPGGLIHEQFF.

This clonotype was seen more than once but under ten times. The chain is built from TRBV11-2 and TRBJ2-2; D is perhaps TRBD1 (6 bases). Germline V gene data show CDR1 as SGHAT and CDR2 as FQNNGV. This CDR3 is 18 amino acids long. Trimming left V 8 bases short and J 1 base short, with 23 bases between. CDR3 sequence: CASCPKSARDKNTGELFF. CDR3 nucleotide sequence: TGTGCCAGCTGCCCGAAATCTGCCAGGGACAAGAACACCGGGGAGCTGTTTTTT.

The chain recombines TRBV6-1 with TRBJ2-7; D perhaps matches TRBD2 (5 bases). Matching the DNA end better, TRBJ2-5 makes the J call doubtful. The CDR3 extends over 14 amino acids. Germline V gene sequence: CDR1 MNHNS, CDR2 SASEGT. The CDR3 sequence is CASSEGLWRETQYF. CDR3 bases: TGTGCCAGCAGTGAAGGCCTATGGAGGGAGACCCAGTACTTC.

This chain connects TRBV4-3 to TRBJ2-1; D might be TRBD1 (5 bases). The CDR3 sequence is 17 residues long. The germline gives CDR1 LGHNA, CDR2 YSLEER. V lost 1 base, J lost 6 bases, and 19 bases lay in between. The chain's CDR3 is CASSQVGARVIGNEQFF. The CDR3 nucleotides are TGCGCCAGCAGCCAAGTCGGAGCCAGGGTTATTGGCAATGAGCAGTTCTTC.

The V call is TRBV7-2, the J call TRBJ2-3; D is unclear. Germline assignment: CDR1 SGHTA and CDR2 FQGNSA. V lost 2 bases and J lost 5, with 5 bases in between. This CDR3 is 12 amino acids long. In DNA, the CDR3 is TGTGCCAGCAGCTTAATCATAGATACGCAGTATTTT. It specifies CASSLIIDTQYF.

This clonotype was detected many times. The chain couples TRBV7-9 to TRBJ2-7, with D possibly being TRBD1 (5 bases). The germline V gene encodes CDR1 SEHNR and CDR2 FQNEAQ (reference sequence). Deletions cut 2 bases from V and 0 bases from J, with 11 bases between. The CDR3 is 15 amino acids. The CDR3 nucleotides read TGTGCCAGCAGCTTACGGCAGGGCGGCTCCTACGAGCAGTACTTC. Protein: CASSLRQGGSYEQYF.

The chain has TRBV5-8 and TRBJ1-6; D not certain. Trimming stripped 4 bases from V and 9 bases from J, with 5 bases between. Germline-derived CDR1 and CDR2 are SGHTS and YDEGEE. The CDR3 has 11 residues. Here the CDR3 DNA reads TGTGCCAGCAGCCTCTCTTCACCCCTCCACTTT. As protein: CASSLSSPLHF.

The rearrangement joins TRBV7-2 to TRBJ2-1, with 8 bases aligning to TRBD2. V dropped 2 bases and J dropped 0; count of bases not matched to a gene: 3. The CDR3 spans 16 residues. Germline-derived CDR1 and CDR2 are SGHTA and FQGNSA. Here the CDR3 DNA reads TGTGCCAGCAGCTTAAGGGGGACTAGCTCCTACAATGAGCAGTTCTTC. Amino acid sequence: CASSLRGTSSYNEQFF.

Notes on this clonotype: A read error is possible here, since a much larger clone lies one base away. This chain links TRBV5-1 with TRBJ2-5, with 11 bases matching TRBD2. CDR3 length: 16 amino acids. Germline assignment: CDR1 SGHRS and CDR2 YFSETQ. This CDR3 is CAGSFLSLAGGETQYF. The CDR3 nucleotides are TGCGCCGGCAGCTTTCTCTCGCTAGCGGGGGGAGAGACCCAGTACTTC.